This T cell receptor (beta chain) was captured by sequencing in a study of cytomegalovirus exposure and HLA in healthy donors. Whole-study results and caveats: Confirmation in vitro established that a few CMV-associated chains were specific for CMV antigens. Some public TCRs appeared in many individuals, while most sequences were rare.

Turning to this clone: Its matching antigen is unknown.

Germline CDR1 and CDR2: SGHRS and YFSETQ. CDR3 length: 15 amino acids. J lost 6 bases, V lost 4 bases, and 5 bases had no gene match. This table comes from immunoSEQ multiplex PCR, and its TCRdb copy is limited to in-frame clones, with some not included. The sample contains 100,000 to 150,000 clones, around 94% of which appear only once. Material for sequencing was PBMCs. The TCR comes from a woman aged 18-29 years in good health and CMV-seronegative. The chain recombines TRBV5-1 with TRBJ2-1; 12 bases align to TRBD2. Written as DNA, the CDR3 is TGCGCCAGCAGCGTCATGACTAGCGGGGGCAATGAGCAGTTCTTC. Translated, it gives CASSVMTSGGNEQFF.